These T cell receptor beta chains were read from a single sample in a study of shared clonotypes between healthy human individuals. TCRdb's copy holds only in-frame clones and misses some; the assay was immunoSEQ multiplex PCR. The data hold 450,000 to 700,000 clones, with 95% observed a single time. Sequenced material: naive CD8+ T cells sorted from blood. The receptors stem from a woman in her thirties in good health. Each CDR3 is given with its conserved first and last residue. D genes are given only for firm matches. Some rows have no size entry. The others give once, few or many, or a class for an expanded clone.

d_gene: NA
abundance: NA
v_gene: TRBV2
j_gene: TRBJ2-2
CDR3nt: TGTGCCAGCAGCGGTGGGCAGATGAACACCGGGGAGCTGTTTTTT
CDR3aa: CASSGGQMNTGELFF

d_gene: TRBD1
abundance: NA
v_gene: TRBV19
j_gene: TRBJ2-7
CDR3nt: TGTGCCAGTAGTACGGGACAGGGGGCCTACGAGCAGTACTTC
CDR3aa: CASSTGQGAYEQYF

d_gene: TRBD2
abundance: NA
v_gene: TRBV28
j_gene: TRBJ2-5
CDR3nt: TGTGCCAGCAGTTTTACTAGCGGGACCGGAGAGACCCAGTACTTC
CDR3aa: CASSFTSGTGETQYF

d_gene: NA
abundance: NA
v_gene: TRBV5-6
j_gene: TRBJ2-5
CDR3nt: TGTGCCAGCAGCTTGAGGGGTTGGGGAGAGACCCAGTACTTC
CDR3aa: CASSLRGWGETQYF

d_gene: NA
abundance: NA
v_gene: TRBV5-1
j_gene: TRBJ2-1
CDR3nt: TGCGCCAGCAGTCTGGAGGGGTTGGGGTACAATGAGCAGTTCTTC
CDR3aa: CASSLEGLGYNEQFF

d_gene: NA
abundance: few
v_gene: TRBV28
j_gene: TRBJ1-1
CDR3nt: TGTGCCAGCCAAGGGGTGAACACTGAAGCTTTCTTT
CDR3aa: CASQGVNTEAFF

d_gene: NA
abundance: NA
v_gene: TRBV25-1
j_gene: TRBJ2-7
CDR3nt: TGTGCCAGCAGTGAGGGTCGAGGGGGACACCAAACGTACTTC
CDR3aa: CASSEGRGGHQTYF

d_gene: NA
abundance: NA
v_gene: TRBV7-3
j_gene: TRBJ1-2
CDR3nt: TGTGCCAGCAGCTTAAGTGGCACCGACTATGGCTACACCTTC
CDR3aa: CASSLSGTDYGYTF

d_gene: TRBD2
abundance: NA
v_gene: TRBV6-6
j_gene: TRBJ2-7
CDR3nt: TGTGCCAGCTATTCCGGGGGGGTCTCCTACGAGCAGTACTTC
CDR3aa: CASYSGGVSYEQYF

d_gene: NA
abundance: NA
v_gene: TRBV27
j_gene: TRBJ1-1
CDR3nt: TGTGCCACCCTAACCCCCTCTGAAGCTTTCTTT
CDR3aa: CATLTPSEAFF

d_gene: NA
abundance: NA
v_gene: TRBV2
j_gene: TRBJ1-2
CDR3nt: TGTGCCAGCAGTGAAGGGACAGCAAACTATGGCTACACCTTC
CDR3aa: CASSEGTANYGYTF

d_gene: TRBD2
abundance: NA
v_gene: TRBV27
j_gene: TRBJ2-1
CDR3nt: TGTGCCAGCAGTTTGGGGTCTAGCGGCTACAATGAGCAGTTCTTC
CDR3aa: CASSLGSSGYNEQFF

d_gene: TRBD2
abundance: NA
v_gene: TRBV19
j_gene: TRBJ2-7
CDR3nt: TGTGCCAGTAGTCCTAGCGGATACGAGCAGTACTTC
CDR3aa: CASSPSGYEQYF

d_gene: NA
abundance: NA
v_gene: TRBV5-1
j_gene: TRBJ2-1
CDR3nt: TGCGCCAGCAGCTTGGGGCAGTCCACTGAGCAGTTCTTC
CDR3aa: CASSLGQSTEQFF

d_gene: NA
abundance: NA
v_gene: TRBV9
j_gene: TRBJ1-3
CDR3nt: TGTGCCAGTGGGTCCCCGAGGGACACCATATATTTT
CDR3aa: CASGSPRDTIYF

d_gene: NA
abundance: few
v_gene: TRBV4-1
j_gene: TRBJ1-5
CDR3nt: TGCGCCAGCAGCCACCCACAGGGAAGGGTCGGCAATCAGCCCCAGCATTTT
CDR3aa: CASSHPQGRVGNQPQHF

d_gene: NA
abundance: NA
v_gene: TRBV11-2
j_gene: TRBJ2-6
CDR3nt: TGTGCCAGCAGCTTAGTTAAGGGGTTGGGCTCTGGGGCCAACGTCCTGACTTTC
CDR3aa: CASSLVKGLGSGANVLTF

d_gene: NA
abundance: NA
v_gene: TRBV6-1
j_gene: TRBJ2-7
CDR3nt: TGTGCCAGCAGTGAATCTGGACAGCAAATATCCTACGAGCAGTACTTC
CDR3aa: CASSESGQQISYEQYF

d_gene: TRBD2
abundance: NA
v_gene: TRBV19
j_gene: TRBJ2-3
CDR3nt: TGTGCCAGTAATAAAACCGGGACTAGCGGGAGGGGGGATGTTTGCACAGATACGCAGTATTTT
CDR3aa: CASNKTGTSGRGDVCTDTQYF

d_gene: TRBD2
abundance: once
v_gene: TRBV7-9
j_gene: TRBJ2-7
CDR3nt: TGTGCCAGCAGCTCCGGACTAGCGGGATTCGAGCAGTACTTC
CDR3aa: CASSSGLAGFEQYF

d_gene: NA
abundance: NA
v_gene: TRBV28
j_gene: TRBJ2-5
CDR3nt: TGTGCCAGCAGGCCCTTATTTGGCGGGCAAGAGACCCAGTACTTC
CDR3aa: CASRPLFGGQETQYF

d_gene: NA
abundance: NA
v_gene: TRBV28
j_gene: TRBJ2-7
CDR3nt: TGTGCCAGCAGGGAGTCCCGGAACTACGAGCAGTACTTC
CDR3aa: CASRESRNYEQYF

d_gene: TRBD1
abundance: NA
v_gene: TRBV6-1
j_gene: TRBJ1-1
CDR3nt: TGTGCCAGCAAACGACAGGGGGCGGAGAACACTGAAGCTTTCTTT
CDR3aa: CASKRQGAENTEAFF

d_gene: NA
abundance: NA
v_gene: TRBV6-5
j_gene: TRBJ2-5
CDR3nt: TGTGCCAGCAGTTACTCGGGACCGAGGGAGACCCAGTACTTC
CDR3aa: CASSYSGPRETQYF

d_gene: TRBD1
abundance: NA
v_gene: TRBV13
j_gene: TRBJ2-7
CDR3nt: TGTGCCAGCAGCCACGGACAGGGGCACTCCTACGAGCAGTACTTC
CDR3aa: CASSHGQGHSYEQYF

d_gene: NA
abundance: NA
v_gene: TRBV5-6
j_gene: TRBJ2-3
CDR3nt: TGTGCCAGCAGCTTGTTGGGGTGGGATACGCAGTATTTT
CDR3aa: CASSLLGWDTQYF

d_gene: TRBD1
abundance: once
v_gene: TRBV27
j_gene: TRBJ2-5
CDR3nt: TGTGCCAGCAGTCTCGGACAGGGGGGGATGGCCCAGTACTTC
CDR3aa: CASSLGQGGMAQYF

d_gene: NA
abundance: NA
v_gene: TRBV7-9
j_gene: TRBJ2-3
CDR3nt: TGTGCCAGCAGCTTGGTCTTAGCGGGCACAGATACGCAGTATTTT
CDR3aa: CASSLVLAGTDTQYF

d_gene: TRBD1
abundance: NA
v_gene: TRBV27
j_gene: TRBJ2-7
CDR3nt: TGTGCCAGCAGCCACAGGGGGAGAAGGCACGAGCAGTACTTC
CDR3aa: CASSHRGRRHEQYF

d_gene: NA
abundance: NA
v_gene: TRBV28
j_gene: TRBJ1-2
CDR3nt: TGTGCCAGCAGTTTCGAGACACAGGGCTACACCTTC
CDR3aa: CASSFETQGYTF

d_gene: TRBD1
abundance: NA
v_gene: TRBV5-6
j_gene: TRBJ2-1
CDR3nt: TGTGCCAGCAGCTGGGACAGGTCGAGTGAGCAGTTCTTC
CDR3aa: CASSWDRSSEQFF

d_gene: NA
abundance: NA
v_gene: TRBV7-6
j_gene: TRBJ2-7
CDR3nt: TGTGCCAGCAGCTTAGTGATCCTTGACGAGCAGTACTTC
CDR3aa: CASSLVILDEQYF

d_gene: NA
abundance: NA
v_gene: TRBV4-1
j_gene: TRBJ2-1
CDR3nt: TGCGCCAGCAGCCAAGCGCTCAGAAATGAGCAGTTCTTC
CDR3aa: CASSQALRNEQFF

d_gene: NA
abundance: NA
v_gene: TRBV19
j_gene: TRBJ2-7
CDR3nt: TGTGCCAGTAGTTTCGGTGACAGGGAGGGCTCCTACGAGCAGTACTTC
CDR3aa: CASSFGDREGSYEQYF

d_gene: TRBD2
abundance: NA
v_gene: TRBV2
j_gene: TRBJ2-1
CDR3nt: TGTGCCAGCAGCTCGACCCCCACTAGCGACTCCTACAATGAGCAGTTCTTC
CDR3aa: CASSSTPTSDSYNEQFF

d_gene: TRBD1
abundance: NA
v_gene: TRBV5-6
j_gene: TRBJ2-1
CDR3nt: TGTGCCAGCAGCTCTGGGACAGGGCGGAATGAGCAGTTCTTC
CDR3aa: CASSSGTGRNEQFF

d_gene: NA
abundance: NA
v_gene: TRBV28
j_gene: TRBJ2-2
CDR3nt: TGTGCCAGCAGTTTAAGATGGAAGGCGGGGGAGCTGTTTTTT
CDR3aa: CASSLRWKAGELFF

d_gene: NA
abundance: NA
v_gene: TRBV27
j_gene: TRBJ2-6
CDR3nt: TGTGCCAGCAGTTTATCGCAGGACTCTGGGGCCAACGTCCTGACTTTC
CDR3aa: CASSLSQDSGANVLTF

d_gene: NA
abundance: NA
v_gene: TRBV27
j_gene: TRBJ2-5
CDR3nt: TGTGCCAGCAGGGATTTCCAGACCCAGTACTTC
CDR3aa: CASRDFQTQYF

d_gene: NA
abundance: NA
v_gene: TRBV9
j_gene: TRBJ2-2
CDR3nt: TGTGCCAGTAGACGGTCGAACACCGGGGAGCTGTTTTTT
CDR3aa: CASRRSNTGELFF

d_gene: NA
abundance: NA
v_gene: TRBV19
j_gene: TRBJ2-2
CDR3nt: TGTGCCAGTAGTTTGTGGGAGGCCGGGGAGCTGTTTTTT
CDR3aa: CASSLWEAGELFF

d_gene: NA
abundance: NA
v_gene: TRBV28
j_gene: TRBJ2-1
CDR3nt: TGTGCCAGTCCTACCGGCGGGGTTTACAATGAGCAGTTCTTC
CDR3aa: CASPTGGVYNEQFF

d_gene: TRBD2
abundance: NA
v_gene: TRBV27
j_gene: TRBJ2-4
CDR3nt: TGTGCCAGCACCCTCGCAGCGGGGGACAAAAACATTCAGTACTTC
CDR3aa: CASTLAAGDKNIQYF

d_gene: NA
abundance: NA
v_gene: TRBV27
j_gene: TRBJ1-5
CDR3nt: TGTGCCAGCAGTTTAGGAACAGGGAGCAATCAGCCCCAGCATTTT
CDR3aa: CASSLGTGSNQPQHF

d_gene: NA
abundance: NA
v_gene: TRBV27
j_gene: TRBJ2-1
CDR3nt: TGTGCCAGCAGTCCCTCTACCTCTGGCTACAATGAGCAGTTCTTC
CDR3aa: CASSPSTSGYNEQFF

d_gene: NA
abundance: NA
v_gene: TRBV6-1
j_gene: TRBJ2-7
CDR3nt: TGTGCCAGCAGTGAACTTGCGGAGCACTACGAGCAGTACTTC
CDR3aa: CASSELAEHYEQYF

d_gene: TRBD1
abundance: NA
v_gene: TRBV11-2
j_gene: TRBJ2-7
CDR3nt: TGTGCCAGCAGCACTCACCACCGGGACAGGGATGTTTACGAGCAGTACTTC
CDR3aa: CASSTHHRDRDVYEQYF

d_gene: TRBD2
abundance: NA
v_gene: TRBV2
j_gene: TRBJ2-3
CDR3nt: TGTGCCAGCAAGGGACTAGCGGGAGACACAGATACGCAGTATTTT
CDR3aa: CASKGLAGDTDTQYF

d_gene: NA
abundance: NA
v_gene: TRBV12-5
j_gene: TRBJ1-1
CDR3nt: TGTGCTAGTGGTTTGTTCGGCGGCGGGACTGAAGCTTTCTTT
CDR3aa: CASGLFGGGTEAFF

d_gene: NA
abundance: NA
v_gene: TRBV25-1
j_gene: TRBJ2-7
CDR3nt: TGTGCCAGCAGTGAACAGGGGGTGGGCGGGGACTCCTACGAGCAGTACTTC
CDR3aa: CASSEQGVGGDSYEQYF